This TCR beta chain stems from a study of T cell responses to AZD1222 COVID-19 vaccine. Study-wide results and caveats: Donors in the cohort were predominantly white British and more often female, and clonal diversity was possibly underestimated. Elevations in Spike-specific TCR breadth and depth followed administration of two AZD1222 doses. Repertoires were obtained only post-peak T cell response.

This clone has only a few counts. Its matching antigen is unknown. The V and J ends lost 4 bases and 5 bases respectively, with 21 bases between them. This CDR3 contains 16 residues. The germline V gene has CDR1 SEHNR and CDR2 FQNEAQ (reference sequence). Produced via immunoSEQ multiplex PCR; TCRdb's table is partial and in-frame only. The sample includes 150,000 or so clones, about 90% of them seen just once. The TCR sequence derives from an adult in good health. The gene calls are TRBV7-9 and TRBJ2-7; a possible D gene is TRBD2 (6 bases). Sequencing was performed on peripheral blood, taken on day 0 of AZD1222 vaccination. CDR3 amino acids: CASSSPSGEVTHEQYF. Here the CDR3 DNA reads TGTGCCAGCAGCTCACCATCGGGGGAGGTCACACACGAGCAGTACTTC.